The 18 T cell receptor beta chains below were found in one sample sequenced in a study of vaccination and CD4 T cells after COVID-19. The treatment was: roughly ten-day PBMC culture with coronavirus spike peptide pools or control peptides (ViraFEST assay). The study sequenced cultured CD4+ T cell DNA using the Oncomine TCR Beta short-read assay. TCRdb itself ran the PCR reads through MiXCR, one entry per CDR3 protein. The table records about 4,000 distinct CDR3 sequences, 20% of them present only once. What these receptors recognize is not known. The sequencing sample was made of CD4+ T cells from blood, cultured in vitro. The source of these receptors is a human donor who had recovered from COVID-19.

Judged by abundance, this clonotype is medium-sized. Written as DNA, the CDR3 is TGTGCCAGCAGGCCTACAGGGAACGAGCAGTACTTC. Encoded protein: CASRPTGNEQYF. The chain uses TRBV21-1 and TRBJ2-7; TRBD1 is the table's D call, not checked against the DNA. TRBV21-1 is described as a pseudogene. This CDR3 comprises 12 residues.

This clonotype was seen once. The rearrangement uses TRBV14 and TRBJ2-6; possibly TRBD2 for D (6 bases). The CDR3 consists of 14 residues. Trimming shortened V by 4 bases and J by 2 bases, and 6 bases separated the two germline ends. Germline V gene lookup returns CDR1 SGHDN and CDR2 FVKESK. This CDR3 reads CASSRGAGANVLTF. The CDR3 DNA sequence: TGTGCCAGCAGCCGGGGGGCTGGGGCCAACGTCCTGACTTTC.

This clonotype was recorded a few times. The chain has TRBV19 and TRBJ1-2; tentative D call: TRBD1 (5 bases). V gave up 4 bases and J gave up 6 bases, with 18 bases separating them. The germline CDR1 and CDR2 sequences are LNHDA and SQIVND (reference sequence). This CDR3 has 15 residues. CDR3 coding DNA: TGTGCCAGTAGTAGTCCCGGGAGAGGGGTTGATGGCTACACCTTC. Translating it yields CASSSPGRGVDGYTF.

This clonotype was observed a handful of times. The chain joins TRBV30 to TRBJ2-7; D not certain. The germline V and J ends were trimmed by 5 bases and 9 bases, with 17 bases remaining between them. The CDR3 has 12 amino acids. Germline CDR1 reads GTSNPN; CDR2 reads SVGIG (reference sequence). CDR3 bases: TGTGCCTGGGCCCCGGACCTGTCGGGGCAGTACTTC. Translating it yields CAWAPDLSGQYF.

The V and J genes are TRBV7-3 and TRBJ2-3, with D possibly matching TRBD2 (6 bases). This CDR3 is built from 18 residues. Germline V gene lookup returns CDR1 SGHTA and CDR2 FQGTGA. V was pared by 3 bases and J by 2 bases, with 21 bases between. The CDR3 region is CASSFGSGRGTSTDTQYF. CDR3 in DNA: TGTGCCAGCAGCTTCGGGTCCGGTCGGGGGACCTCCACAGATACGCAGTATTTT. The variable domain in full, with the rest retrieved from reference TRBV7-3 and TRBJ2-3, is GAGVSQTPSNKVTEKGKYVELRCDPISGHTALYWYRQSLGQGPEFLIYFQGTGAADDSGLPNDRFFAVRPEGSVSTLKIQRTERGDSAVYLCASSFGSGRGTSTDTQYFGPGTRLTVL.

This clonotype was counted only a few times. The chain has TRBV20-1 and TRBJ2-3, with TRBD2 identical over 11 bases. The germline gives CDR1 DFQATT, CDR2 SNEGSKA (reference sequence). This CDR3 is built from 13 residues. J gave up 4 bases and V 7 bases, and 4 bases lay outside the gene matches. CDR3 loop: CSVAGGQADTQYF. CDR3 in DNA: TGCAGTGTAGCGGGGGGGCAGGCAGATACGCAGTATTTT.

This chain connects TRBV6-1 to TRBJ2-3; maybe TRBD2 (6 bases). Deletions cut 6 bases from V and 1 base from J, with 11 bases between. The CDR3 runs to 14 residues. The germline CDR1 and CDR2 sequences are MNHNS and SASEGT. The CDR3 DNA reads TGTGCCAGCAGGGTGGGAGGCCGCACAGATACGCAGTATTTT. It specifies CASRVGGRTDTQYF.

This clonotype is medium-sized by share. V usage is TRBV12-5 and J usage is TRBJ2-1; TRBD1 matches at 8 bases. The CDR3 runs 12 residues. The V gene's germline CDR1 is LGHNT and CDR2 FRNRAP. V was pared by 10 bases and J by 3 bases, with 2 bases of the junction left unmatched. The chain's CDR3 is CATGTGYNEQFF. The CDR3 DNA reads as TGTGCTACCGGGACAGGCTACAATGAGCAGTTCTTC.

This clonotype was seen a handful of times. The V gene is TRBV2, the J gene TRBJ1-3; D gene uncertain. The CDR3 is made up of 14 amino acids. With 6 bases removed from V and 4 bases from J, the gap between germline ends came to 13 bases. Germline loops: CDR1 SNHLY, CDR2 FYNNEI. The CDR3 here is CASSVGRSGNTIYF. The CDR3 DNA sequence: TGTGCCAGCAGCGTAGGGCGGTCGGGAAACACCATATATTTT.

The V gene is TRBV20-1, the J gene TRBJ2-1; tentatively, D is TRBD1 or TRBD2 (6 bases each). The ends were cut back, 0 bases at V and 4 bases at J, with 13 bases in the middle. This CDR3 comprises 15 residues. Germline CDR1 DFQATT, CDR2 SNEGSKA (reference sequence). The DNA of the CDR3 is TGCAGTGCTAGAGAGGGGGGCGGCTTTTACAATGAGCAGTTCTTC. This encodes CSAREGGGFYNEQFF.

The J gene is TRBJ2-1, the V gene TRBV20-1; no clear D gene. The V gene's germline CDR1 is DFQATT and CDR2 SNEGSKA (reference sequence). The CDR3 covers 12 residues. V lost 1 base and J 5 bases, leaving 6 bases between the germline ends. Written as DNA, the CDR3 is TGCAGTGCTAGAGGGCAGAACAATGAGCAGTTCTTC. Translating it yields CSARGQNNEQFF.

This clonotype came up a few times. V is TRBV12-3 or TRBV12-4 and J is TRBJ2-7, with no clear D. Trimming pared 4 bases from V and 7 bases from J, leaving 11 bases between. CDR3 length equals 12 residues. The CDR3 DNA reads as TGTGCCAGCAGTTGGGAACTGGAAGAGCAGTACTTC. Translated, it gives CASSWELEEQYF.

This clonotype has a handful of counts. V gene TRBV7-3 combines with J gene TRBJ1-1, with D tentatively TRBD1 (5 bases). The CDR3 has 13 amino acids. CDR1 SGHTA and CDR2 FQGTGA come from the germline V gene. V was clipped by 5 bases and J by 4 bases, with 11 bases between them. The CDR3 region has the DNA TGTGCCAGCAGCACCCGGGGGACCACTGAAGCTTTCTTT. Translation gives CASSTRGTTEAFF. Variable domain in full (rest from reference TRBV7-3 and TRBJ1-1): GAGVSQTPSNKVTEKGKYVELRCDPISGHTALYWYRQSLGQGPEFLIYFQGTGAADDSGLPNDRFFAVRPEGSVSTLKIQRTERGDSAVYLCASSTRGTTEAFFGQGTRLTVV.

The chain couples TRBV5-4 to TRBJ2-2; D remains ambiguous. Germline V gene lookup returns CDR1 SGHNT and CDR2 YYREEE (reference sequence). The V end was cut by 0 bases, the J end by 7 bases, with 7 bases between. The CDR3 is 13 amino acids. This CDR3 reads CASSLVKGGELFF. The CDR3 DNA reads TGTGCCAGCAGCTTGGTGAAGGGCGGGGAGCTGTTTTTT.

The chain carries TRBV7-9 and TRBJ1-4; 12 bases align to TRBD1. V shed 4 bases, J shed 4 bases, and the junction held 10 bases outside the gene matches. CDR3 length equals 18 residues. Germline lookup yields CDR1 SEHNR and CDR2 FQNEAQ (reference sequence). The CDR3 coding sequence is TGTGCCAGCAGCTCCGGGACAGGGGGCGTAGCAGTTAATGAAAAACTGTTTTTT. It yields the protein CASSSGTGGVAVNEKLFF.

As for this clonotype: Mismatch with germline at one junction end may stem from a read error. V and J are TRBV7-3 and TRBJ2-3, with 12 bases aligning to TRBD2. The CDR3 is made up of 17 amino acids. Germline V gives CDR1 SGHTA, CDR2 FQGTGA. The DNA for the CDR3 is TGTGCCAGCAGCTTATGGTCGCTAGCGGGGGGGACAGGTACGCAGTATTTT. Encoded protein: CASSLWSLAGGTGTQYF.

This chain uses TRBV7-9 with TRBJ2-2, with TRBD1 matching 7 bases. Trimming cost V 7 bases and J 1 base; bases outside gene matches: 9. This CDR3 is 16 amino acids long. Germline loops: CDR1 SEHNR, CDR2 FQNEAQ (reference sequence). In DNA form, the CDR3 reads TGTGCCAGCAACCTCCTAGGGACAGTGAACACCGGGGAGCTGTTTTTT. It codes for CASNLLGTVNTGELFF.

The chain recombines TRBV6-1 with TRBJ2-1, with a possible D match to TRBD2 (5 bases). The germline CDR1 and CDR2 sequences are MNHNS and SASEGT. V gave up 6 bases and J gave up 0 bases, with 15 bases separating them. There are 16 residues in the CDR3. CDR3 sequence reads: CASSPSTGSSYNEQFF. The CDR3 DNA sequence: TGTGCCAGCAGCCCCTCTACGGGGAGCTCCTACAATGAGCAGTTCTTC.